This T cell receptor beta chain was identified in a study of graft-versus-host responses after intestinal transplantation. On the study more broadly: For 3 to 4 years after anti-thymocyte globulin induction, all recipients took tacrolimus and steroids.

Trimming shortened V by 3 bases and J by 0 bases, and 12 bases separated the two germline ends. This CDR3 has 15 residues. Germline V gene data show CDR1 as SEHNR and CDR2 as FQNEAQ (reference sequence). This clone occurred a few times. Its antigen is unknown. Assay: immunoSEQ multiplex PCR; the TCRdb copy retains only in-frame clones and omits some. The sample lists 65,000 to 90,000 clones; 91% were seen once. The V and J genes are TRBV7-9 and TRBJ2-7; D ambiguous. Sequences were derived from unstimulated CD8+ T cells sorted from spleen or lymph node cells, sampled before transplant. This clonotype was sampled from a human donor who was the organ donor for an intestinal transplant. The CDR3 here is CASSFGVYGSYEQYF. The CDR3 coding sequence is TGTGCCAGCAGCTTTGGGGTTTACGGCTCCTACGAGCAGTACTTC. The full variable domain, its missing parts supplied by reference TRBV7-9 and TRBJ2-7, is DTGVSQNPRHKITKRGQNVTFRCDPISEHNRLYWYRQTLGQGPEFLTYFQNEAQLEKSRLLSDRFSAERPKGSFSTLEIQRTEQGDSAMYLCASSFGVYGSYEQYFGPGTRLTVT.